What follows describes a single T cell receptor (beta chain). What it binds is unknown. The record originates from a study of cytomegalovirus exposure and HLA in healthy donors. Study information: Counted in an early data release were approximately 85 million unique TCRs from HLA-typed donors.

Findings and caveats of the study: According to a later analysis, most TCR beta chains associated with CMV appeared HLA-restricted.

Donors had nominal health at sampling but likely had unrecorded immune exposures. With 4 bases removed from V and 1 base from J, the gap between germline ends came to 6 bases. Per the germline V gene, CDR1 is LGHNA and CDR2 is YSLEER. CDR3 length equals 13 residues. PCR primers comprised 60 Vbeta and 13 Jbeta primers. Per the original data handling: Counted up in a later analysis, unique TCR beta chains came to some 75 million, with around 10 million shared. Using immunoSEQ multiplex PCR, the repertoire was profiled, and TCRdb retains in-frame clones only, with some absent. That table furnishes V, J and clone size, whereas the DNA furnished D and trimming. The sample contains over 150,000 clones, approximately 80% of which appear only once.

This sequence originates from a woman in her thirties or forties in good health and CMV-seropositive. Sequencing used PBMCs. V usage is TRBV4-3 and J usage is TRBJ2-3; D not certain. This CDR3 is CASSPGRTDTQYF. The CDR3 nucleotides read TGCGCCAGCAGCCCCGGTCGCACAGATACGCAGTATTTT.